This T cell receptor beta chain was captured by sequencing in a study of shared clonotypes between healthy human individuals. Profiling relied on immunoSEQ multiplex PCR, and the TCRdb table lists in-frame clones only, not all of them. Of more than 2 million clones in the sample, almost 96% were seen once. Concerning this clone itself: Distinct nucleotide sequences in the sample also encode this CDR3.

V lost 0 bases and J lost 4, with 0 bases in between. The CDR3 spans 12 residues. The germline gives CDR1 MNHNY, CDR2 SVGAGI (reference sequence). The J gene is TRBJ2-2, the V gene TRBV6-6; D call uncertain. The clonotype originates from a man younger than 35 in good health. The sequenced material came from naive CD4+ T cells sorted from blood. Subset of the sample: CD45RA+ positively selected. CDR3 loop: CASSYSTGELFF. CDR3 DNA sequence: TGTGCCAGCAGTTACTCCACCGGGGAGCTGTTTTTT.